This TCR beta chain was observed in a study of T cell repertoires in cytomegalovirus infection. As for the study in general: It can be stated that public TCR beta signatures indicated CMV infection as well as a matching HLA type. Study-wide results and limits: Cumulative public TCR beta family frequency identified carriers of CMV plus the relevant HLA. HLA-C-restricted TCR beta clonotypes specific for CMV led the ex vivo response.

TCRdb reprocessed the reads with MiXCR, giving one entry per CDR3 protein. The data show about 190,000 distinct CDR3 sequences, with 28% seen just once and 30% to 35% held by the top ten. Germline V lookup: CDR1 DFQATT, CDR2 SNEGSKA (reference sequence). Trimming shortened V by 3 bases and J by 7 bases, and 12 bases separated the two germline ends. The CDR3 length is 13 residues. Regarding this clonotype: Its antigen is not known.

The clonotype comes from a human donor in good health (CMV status not recorded). Some clones in this sample may be carry-over from other donors' samples. The rearrangement uses TRBV20-1 and TRBJ1-4, with D possibly matching TRBD1 (6 bases). The source material was PBMCs. The CDR3 coding sequence is TGCAGTGCTAGGGGGGGCTTACGTGAAAAACTGTTTTTT. This translates into CSARGGLREKLFF.